This T cell receptor beta chain derives from a study of vaccination effects on CD4 cells after COVID-19. Clones were read by immunoSEQ multiplex PCR, and TCRdb kept only the in-frame ones, dropping some. The sample consists of around 60,000 clones, about 80% of them appearing once. Under the ViraFEST assay, PBMC were stimulated with viral peptide pools so that antigen-specific CD4+ T cells expanded. Sequencing was performed afterwards. Cultured cells yielded isolated CD4+ T cells after 10 to 11 days. Two doses of either BNT162b2 or mRNA-1273 were given to each participant. None of the vaccinated had previously contracted SARS-CoV-2, and their nucleocapsid antibodies tested negative. The authors exchanged half the medium for IL-2 medium on days 3 and 7. This clone was seen a single time. Antigen specificity is unknown. Study-wide points: Healthy vaccinees showed cross-reactivity with common cold coronaviruses in only 1 of 255 vaccine-induced clones.

V was pared by 2 bases and J by 0 bases, with 6 bases of the junction left unmatched. The CDR3 consists of 17 residues. The V gene's germline CDR1 is KGHSH and CDR2 LQKENI. This receptor was taken from a human donor who received a COVID-19 vaccine. The specimen was CD4+ T cells from PBMCs cultured with HCoV-229E spike peptides, collected after COVID-19 vaccination. J is TRBJ2-3 and V is TRBV18, with 9 bases lining up with TRBD2. CDR3 in DNA: TGTGCCAGCTCACCATATAGCGGGGGACCTAGCACAGATACGCAGTATTTT. It encodes CASSPYSGGPSTDTQYF.